Listed below are T cell receptor beta chains from one sample, sequenced in a study of metastatic and nonmetastatic thyroid tumors. With MiXCR, TCRdb called clones anew from the PCR reads. The sample lists more than 10,000 clones; under 30% were seen once. The source material was adjacent normal tissue. These receptors all stem from a male donor with papillary thyroid cancer or a benign thyroid nodule (not recorded which). Some clones in this sample may be carry-over from other donors' samples. The CDR3 runs from the conserved cysteine through the conserved F or W. D genes are given only for firm matches. Size is stated for part of the rows, as once, few or many counts, or as a class when the clone is expanded.

clone size: few; J gene: TRBJ1-1; D gene: -; V gene: TRBV6-2/TRBV6-3; CDR3 DNA: TGTGCCAGCAGTTACTCGAAAGTCCTCCGGGGGAAACTGAACACTGAAGCTTTCTTT; CDR3 protein: CASSYSKVLRGKLNTEAFF
clone size: -; J gene: TRBJ2-1; D gene: -; V gene: TRBV10-3; CDR3 DNA: TGTGCCATCACCGTGGACACGTTCAATGAGCAGTTCTTC; CDR3 protein: CAITVDTFNEQFF
clone size: few; J gene: TRBJ2-1; D gene: TRBD2; V gene: TRBV19; CDR3 DNA: TGTGCCAGTGAGCCTAGCGGGAGGGACTACGGTGAGCAGTTCTTC; CDR3 protein: CASEPSGRDYGEQFF
clone size: -; J gene: TRBJ2-1; D gene: TRBD2; V gene: TRBV11-2; CDR3 DNA: TGTGCCAGCAGCTTGACTAGCGGGAGTGGCAATGAGCAGTTCTTC; CDR3 protein: CASSLTSGSGNEQFF
clone size: many; J gene: TRBJ1-1; D gene: -; V gene: TRBV7-9; CDR3 DNA: TGTGCCAGCAGCCCTGGGTTCGGTACTGAAGCTTTCTTT; CDR3 protein: CASSPGFGTEAFF
clone size: few; J gene: TRBJ1-6; D gene: -; V gene: TRBV6-1; CDR3 DNA: TGTGCCAGCAGGGCCGCCCAGGTCCTAACTAATTCACCCCTCCACTTT; CDR3 protein: CASRAAQVLTNSPLHF
clone size: -; J gene: TRBJ1-6; D gene: -; V gene: TRBV2; CDR3 DNA: TGTGCCAGCAGGGCGGACAAGAGCTCCTATAATTCACCCCTCCACTTT; CDR3 protein: CASRADKSSYNSPLHF
clone size: few; J gene: TRBJ2-6; D gene: TRBD1; V gene: TRBV6-1; CDR3 DNA: TGTGCCAGCAGTAAGGACAGGGCTGGGGCCAACGTCCTGACTTTC; CDR3 protein: CASSKDRAGANVLTF
clone size: -; J gene: TRBJ2-7; D gene: -; V gene: TRBV4-2; CDR3 DNA: TGTGCCCTCACTCACGCCCGAGTCCACTACGAGCAGTACTTC; CDR3 protein: CALTHARVHYEQYF
clone size: few; J gene: TRBJ2-1; D gene: -; V gene: TRBV7-8; CDR3 DNA: TGTGCCAGCATCCTCGGTGGAGAGCAGTTCTTC; CDR3 protein: CASILGGEQFF
clone size: medium-sized; J gene: TRBJ2-3; D gene: TRBD1; V gene: TRBV15; CDR3 DNA: TGTGCCACCAGCAGAGGGCGGACAGGGGGAACAGATACGCAGTATTTT; CDR3 protein: CATSRGRTGGTDTQYF
clone size: -; J gene: TRBJ2-2; D gene: -; V gene: TRBV11-2; CDR3 DNA: TGTGCCAGCAGCTTCCCCACCGGGACCTCGAACACCGGGGAGCTGTTTTTT; CDR3 protein: CASSFPTGTSNTGELFF
clone size: -; J gene: TRBJ1-6; D gene: TRBD1; V gene: TRBV5-1; CDR3 DNA: TGCGCCAGCACCCCAGGAGGGACAGACAGTTCACCCCTCCACTTT; CDR3 protein: CASTPGGTDSSPLHF
clone size: -; J gene: TRBJ2-7; D gene: TRBD1; V gene: TRBV11-2; CDR3 DNA: TGTGCCAGCAGCTTAGATTCCGGGACAGGTTTTTACGAGCAGTACTTC; CDR3 protein: CASSLDSGTGFYEQYF
clone size: few; J gene: TRBJ2-1; D gene: -; V gene: TRBV20-1; CDR3 DNA: TGCAGTGCTGAGTATAGCAATGAGCAGTTCTTC; CDR3 protein: CSAEYSNEQFF
clone size: -; J gene: TRBJ1-4; D gene: TRBD1; V gene: TRBV4-2; CDR3 DNA: TGTGCCAGCAGCCATCCCCTAGCCGGGACAGGGCGGTCAAGGTTTGTGTCGTTAGAACTGTTTTTT; CDR3 protein: CASSHPLAGTGRSRFVSLELFF
clone size: -; J gene: TRBJ2-7; D gene: TRBD1; V gene: TRBV25-1; CDR3 DNA: TGTGCCAGCAGTGGGACGTCCCGGGACAGGTTCTCCTACGAGCAGTACTTC; CDR3 protein: CASSGTSRDRFSYEQYF